Here is one T cell receptor (beta chain) with its context. No antigen is known for it. The CDR3 extends over 15 amino acids. V gave up 6 bases and J gave up 1 base; unmatched junction bases: 7. These data are taken from a study of T cells in Graves' hyperthyroidism and ophthalmopathy. Study-level results: Blood shared most expanded thyroid clonotypes above 0.001.

There were TCR beta CDR3 regions amplified from RNA transcripts. HTBI primers were the set used in a first-round RT-PCR of the TCR CDR3. TCRdb recomputed calls from the multiplex PCR reads with MiXCR, one row per CDR3 protein. The sample shows about 480,000 distinct CDR3 sequences, roughly 23% of them seen only once. Sequencing input: blood. This chain joins TRBV12-3 or TRBV12-4 and TRBJ2-3; 7 bases map to TRBD1. The clonotype was recovered from a woman aged 70-85 years with Graves' ophthalmopathy. The CDR3 coding sequence is TGTGCCAGCAGCCTAGACAGGGTGGGCACAGATACGCAGTATTTT. Translated, it gives CASSLDRVGTDTQYF.